This entry features one TCR beta chain sequence. J lost 7 bases, V lost 7 bases, and 6 bases had no gene match. CDR3 length: 13 residues. CDR1 and CDR2 (germline): SNHLY, FYNNEI. Original analysis: By means of reference gene primer amplification, nucleated cell counts were estimated. Sequenced by immunoSEQ multiplex PCR; TCRdb stores in-frame clones only, minus some. The V and J calls and clone size are taken from that table; D and trimming were inferred from the DNA. This table has roughly 280,000 clones, about 88% appearing once. Seattle enrolled patients during active infection and tracked them longitudinally. This sample was included in a study of blood T cell repertoires in COVID-19. Whole-study context: Researchers got acute and convalescent COVID-19 samples from the United States, Italy and Spain.

The sequence came from a woman aged 55-69 years with COVID-19, enrolled during active disease. V usage is TRBV2 and J usage is TRBJ1-4, with 7 bases that match TRBD1. The sequenced sample was peripheral blood. CDR3 amino acids: CASNQGGSEKLFF. As DNA, the CDR3 is TGTGCCAGCAATCAGGGGGGAAGTGAAAAACTGTTTTTT. Using reference TRBV2 and TRBJ1-4 for the parts outside the CDR3, the full variable domain is EPEVTQTPSHQVTQMGQEVILRCVPISNHLYFYWYRQILGQKVEFLVSFYNNEISEKSEIFDDQFSVERPDGSNFTLKIRSTKLEDSAMYFCASNQGGSEKLFFGSGTQLSVL.